Described below is a single T cell receptor (beta chain) sequence and its context. This sample was included in a study of blood T cell repertoires in COVID-19. Those who participated ranged in age from roughly 18 to 90 years and resided in about two dozen US areas. Cohort assignment relied on participant-reported clinical history. How the authors handled the data: Using reference gene primer amplification, nucleated cell counts were estimated. Sequencing used immunoSEQ multiplex PCR; TCRdb keeps in-frame clones, though not all of them. V and J calls plus clone size are reproduced from that table; the DNA served to infer D and trimming. This table holds 200,000 to 250,000 clones, 80% to 90% found once. V shed 3 bases, J shed 3 bases, and the junction held 5 bases outside the gene matches. The CDR3 runs 17 residues. Germline CDR1 reads LGHNA; CDR2 reads YSLEER.

The chain is built from TRBV4-3 and TRBJ2-1; TRBD2 aligns across 13 bases. This receptor was obtained from a woman aged 40 to 49 with acute COVID-19. Source material: PBMCs or T cells enriched from blood (not recorded which). The CDR3 nucleotides are TGCGCCAGCAGCCAGTACTGGACTAGCGGGAGCTACAATGAGCAGTTCTTC. Its translation is CASSQYWTSGSYNEQFF.